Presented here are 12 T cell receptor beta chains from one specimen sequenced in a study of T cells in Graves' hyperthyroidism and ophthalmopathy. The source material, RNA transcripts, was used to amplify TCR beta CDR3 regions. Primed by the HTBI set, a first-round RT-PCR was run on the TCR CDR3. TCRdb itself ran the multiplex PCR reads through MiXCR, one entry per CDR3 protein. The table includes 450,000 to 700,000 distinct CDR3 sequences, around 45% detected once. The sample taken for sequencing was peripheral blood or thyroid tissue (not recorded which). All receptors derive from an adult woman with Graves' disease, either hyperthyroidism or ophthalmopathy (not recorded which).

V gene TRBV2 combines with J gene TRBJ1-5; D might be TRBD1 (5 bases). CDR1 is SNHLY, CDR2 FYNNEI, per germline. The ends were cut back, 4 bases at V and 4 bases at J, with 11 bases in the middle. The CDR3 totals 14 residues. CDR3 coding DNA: TGTGCCAGCAGTGCGGGGGGGAGGAATCAGCCCCAGCATTTT. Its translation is CASSAGGRNQPQHF. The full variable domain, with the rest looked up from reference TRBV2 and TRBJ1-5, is EPEVTQTPSHQVTQMGQEVILRCVPISNHLYFYWYRQILGQKVEFLVSFYNNEISEKSEIFDDQFSVERPDGSNFTLKIRSTKLEDSAMYFCASSAGGRNQPQHFGDGTRLSIL.

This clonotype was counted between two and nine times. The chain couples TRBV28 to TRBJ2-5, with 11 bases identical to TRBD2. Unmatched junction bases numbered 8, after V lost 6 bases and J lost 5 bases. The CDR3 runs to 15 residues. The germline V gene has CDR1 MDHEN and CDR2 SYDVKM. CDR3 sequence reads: CASRKLAGDRETQYF. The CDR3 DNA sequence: TGTGCCAGCAGAAAACTAGCGGGAGACCGGGAGACCCAGTACTTC.

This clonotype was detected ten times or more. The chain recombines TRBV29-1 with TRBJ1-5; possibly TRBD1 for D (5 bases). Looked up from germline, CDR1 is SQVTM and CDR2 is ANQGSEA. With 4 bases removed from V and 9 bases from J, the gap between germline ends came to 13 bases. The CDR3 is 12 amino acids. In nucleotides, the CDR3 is TGCAGCGTTGGGGAGACAGAAGGGCCCCAGCATTTT. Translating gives CSVGETEGPQHF. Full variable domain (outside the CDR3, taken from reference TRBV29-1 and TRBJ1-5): SAVISQKPSRDICQRGTSLTIQCQVDSQVTMMFWYRQQPGQSLTLIATANQGSEATYESGFVIDKFPISRPNLTFSTLTVSNMSPEDSSIYLCSVGETEGPQHFGDGTRLSIL.

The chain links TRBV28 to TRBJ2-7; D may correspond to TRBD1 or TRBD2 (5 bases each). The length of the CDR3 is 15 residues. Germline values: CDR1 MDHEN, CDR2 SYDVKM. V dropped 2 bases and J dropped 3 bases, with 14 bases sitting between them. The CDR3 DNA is TGTGCCAGCAGTTTACCTAGGGACGCGGACTACGAGCAGTACTTC. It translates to CASSLPRDADYEQYF.

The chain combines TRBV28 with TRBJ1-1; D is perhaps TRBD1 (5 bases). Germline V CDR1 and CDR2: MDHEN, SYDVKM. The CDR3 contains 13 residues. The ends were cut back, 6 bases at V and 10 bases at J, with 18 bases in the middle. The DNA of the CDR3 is TGTGCCAGCAGCCGGGAATCCGGGAGGGGAGCTTTCTTT. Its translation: CASSRESGRGAFF.

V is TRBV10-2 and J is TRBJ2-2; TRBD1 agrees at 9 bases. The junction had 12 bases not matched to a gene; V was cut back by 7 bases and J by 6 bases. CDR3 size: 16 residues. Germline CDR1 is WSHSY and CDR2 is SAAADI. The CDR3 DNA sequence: TGCGCCAGCACCCCGGCTGGACAGGGGACCTCCGGGGAGCTGTTTTTT. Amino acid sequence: CASTPAGQGTSGELFF.

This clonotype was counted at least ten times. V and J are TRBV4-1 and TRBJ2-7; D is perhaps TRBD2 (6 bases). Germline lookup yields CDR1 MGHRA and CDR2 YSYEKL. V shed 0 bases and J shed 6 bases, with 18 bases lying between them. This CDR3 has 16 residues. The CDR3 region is CASSQESAGRVSEQYF. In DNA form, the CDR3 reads TGCGCCAGCAGCCAAGAATCGGCGGGAAGGGTCTCCGAGCAGTACTTC.

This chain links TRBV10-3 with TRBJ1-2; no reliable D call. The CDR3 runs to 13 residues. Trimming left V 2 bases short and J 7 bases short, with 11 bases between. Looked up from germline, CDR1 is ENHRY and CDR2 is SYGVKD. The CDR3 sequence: CAISEEDRGGYTF. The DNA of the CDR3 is TGTGCCATCAGTGAGGAGGACCGTGGTGGCTACACCTTC.

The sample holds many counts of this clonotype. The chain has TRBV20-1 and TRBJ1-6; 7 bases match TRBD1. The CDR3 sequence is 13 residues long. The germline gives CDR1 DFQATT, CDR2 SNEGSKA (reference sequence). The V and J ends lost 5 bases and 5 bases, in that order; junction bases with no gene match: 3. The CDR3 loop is CSAPGTDNSPLHF. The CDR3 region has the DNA TGCAGTGCTCCCGGGACAGATAATTCACCCCTCCACTTT.

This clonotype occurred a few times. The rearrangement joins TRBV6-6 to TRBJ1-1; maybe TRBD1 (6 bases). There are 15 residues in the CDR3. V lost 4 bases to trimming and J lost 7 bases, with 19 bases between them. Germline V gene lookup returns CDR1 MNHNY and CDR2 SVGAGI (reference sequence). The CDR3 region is CASSLDSRLEGEAFF. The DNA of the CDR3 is TGTGCCAGCAGTTTGGACAGCCGCTTGGAAGGTGAAGCTTTCTTT.

The CDR3 loop is CASRPSETYSYEQYF. The CDR3 nucleotides are TGTGCCAGCAGACCCTCCGAGACCTACTCCTACGAGCAGTACTTC. The V and J genes are TRBV7-2 and TRBJ2-7; D is unresolved. V was pared by 6 bases and J by 0 bases, with 15 bases between. Germline lookup yields CDR1 SGHTA and CDR2 FQGNSA. The CDR3 is 15 amino acids. The whole variable domain, filled in from reference TRBV7-2 and TRBJ2-7, reads GAGVSQSPSNKVTEKGKDVELRCDPISGHTALYWYRQSLGQGLEFLIYFQGNSAPDKSGLPSDRFSAERTGGSVSTLTIQRTQQEDSAVYLCASRPSETYSYEQYFGPGTRLTVT.

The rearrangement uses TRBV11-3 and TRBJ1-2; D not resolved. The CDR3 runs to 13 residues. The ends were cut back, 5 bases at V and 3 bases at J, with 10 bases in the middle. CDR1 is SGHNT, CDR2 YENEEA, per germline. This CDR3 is CASSVHRHYGYTF. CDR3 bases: TGTGCCAGCAGCGTACATAGGCACTATGGCTACACCTTC.